This T cell receptor beta chain comes out of a study of control samples from healthy donors and cancer patients. Germline V CDR1 and CDR2: MNHNY, SVGAGI (reference sequence). The CDR3 is 14 residues long. V was shortened by 0 bases and J by 2 bases, with 7 bases between the two germline ends. Sequenced by immunoSEQ multiplex PCR; TCRdb stores in-frame clones only, minus some. The sample consists of about 160,000 clones, 90% to 95% of them appearing once. The sequence was collected from a woman in her twenties or thirties in good health. The source material was blood. The gene calls are TRBV6-6 and TRBJ1-1; D remains unclear. CDR3 nucleotides: TGTGCCAGCAGTTACTCGGGTAGTAACACTGAAGCTTTCTTT. It translates to CASSYSGSNTEAFF.